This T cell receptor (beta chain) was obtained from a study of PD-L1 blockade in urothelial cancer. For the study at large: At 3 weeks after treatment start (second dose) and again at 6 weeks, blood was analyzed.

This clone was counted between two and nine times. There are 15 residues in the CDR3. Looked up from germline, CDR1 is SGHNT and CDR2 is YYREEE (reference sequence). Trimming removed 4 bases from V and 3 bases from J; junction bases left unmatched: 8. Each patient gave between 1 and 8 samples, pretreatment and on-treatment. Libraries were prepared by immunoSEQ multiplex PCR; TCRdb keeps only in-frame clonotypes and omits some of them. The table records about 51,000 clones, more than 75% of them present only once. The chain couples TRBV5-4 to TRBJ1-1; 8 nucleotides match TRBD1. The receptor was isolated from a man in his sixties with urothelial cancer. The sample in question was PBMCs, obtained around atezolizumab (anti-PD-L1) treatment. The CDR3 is CASSMTGVGDTEAFF. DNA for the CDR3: TGTGCCAGCAGCATGACAGGGGTTGGGGACACTGAAGCTTTCTTT.